What follows is one T cell receptor (beta chain) and its context. Germline lookup yields CDR1 SGHRS and CDR2 YFSETQ. This CDR3 has 17 residues. J was trimmed by 8 bases and V by 0 bases; bases with no gene match: 10. The protocol was immunoSEQ multiplex PCR, while the TCRdb copy is restricted to in-frame clones and leaves out a portion. The sample has 300,000 to 500,000 clones, over 75% seen once. The age range of participants was about 18 to 90 years, with residence in around 22 US areas. The study assigned cohorts using participant-reported clinical history. The sample belongs to a study of blood T cell repertoires in COVID-19.

The receptor was isolated from a woman aged 40 to 50 with acute COVID-19. Input material: PBMCs or T cells enriched from blood (not recorded which). V and J are TRBV5-1 and TRBJ1-6; TRBD1 matches at 8 bases. The CDR3 DNA reads as TGCGCCAGCAGCTTGGCCAGGGGGCGAATAGGGGATTCACCCCTCCACTTT. Translated, it gives CASSLARGRIGDSPLHF.